The clone carrying this T cell receptor (beta chain) was counted only a few times. Together with a sample-barcoded 5' primer, a J-beta primer mix was included in a second PCR lasting about 6 to 11 cycles. In TCRdb, the 5' RACE reads were re-called with MiXCR into one record per CDR3 protein. Altogether some 850,000 distinct CDR3 sequences are present, 25% to 30% being singletons, with the ten largest covering about 3%. The data originate from a study of blood T cells in healthy people across ages. The CDR3 has 15 amino acids. The trim removed 9 bases at V and 1 base at J, leaving 11 bases unmatched. CDR1 is SEHNR and CDR2 is FQNEAQ in the germline V gene (reference sequence). These same data were also listed under a study on T cells of mothers and their children.

The TCR sequence derives from a boy under 18 in good health. This chain joins TRBV7-9 and TRBJ2-5, with 7 bases identical to TRBD2. The sequenced sample was blood. The CDR3 nucleotides are TGTGCCAGTGGGGTTTTGGAGCGGGGCCAAGAGACCCAGTACTTC. It encodes CASGVLERGQETQYF. Complete variable domain (other parts from reference TRBV7-9 and TRBJ2-5): DTGVSQNPRHKITKRGQNVTFRCDPISEHNRLYWYRQTLGQGPEFLTYFQNEAQLEKSRLLSDRFSAERPKGSFSTLEIQRTEQGDSAMYLCASGVLERGQETQYFGPGTRLLVL.